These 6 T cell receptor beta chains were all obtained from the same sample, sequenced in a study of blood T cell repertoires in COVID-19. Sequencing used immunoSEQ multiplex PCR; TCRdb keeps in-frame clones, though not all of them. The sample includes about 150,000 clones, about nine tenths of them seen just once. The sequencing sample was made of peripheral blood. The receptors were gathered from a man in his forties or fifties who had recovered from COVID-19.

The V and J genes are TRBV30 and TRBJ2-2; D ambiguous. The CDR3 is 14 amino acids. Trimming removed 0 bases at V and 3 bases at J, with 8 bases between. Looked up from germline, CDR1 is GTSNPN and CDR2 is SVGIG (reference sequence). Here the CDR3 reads CAWSVRGHTGELFF. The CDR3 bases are TGTGCCTGGAGTGTACGAGGCCACACCGGGGAGCTGTTTTTT.

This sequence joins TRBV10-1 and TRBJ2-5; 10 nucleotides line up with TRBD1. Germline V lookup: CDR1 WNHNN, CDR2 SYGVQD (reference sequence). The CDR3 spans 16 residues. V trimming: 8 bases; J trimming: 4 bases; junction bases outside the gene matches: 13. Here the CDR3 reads CASSGTGALGGETQYF. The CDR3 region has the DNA TGCGCCAGCTCCGGGACAGGGGCTTTAGGGGGAGAGACCCAGTACTTC.

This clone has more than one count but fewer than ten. The CDR3 bases are TGTGCCACCCTCCTGCGGAATAGCAATCAGCCCCAGCATTTT. It is translated as CATLLRNSNQPQHF. The chain uses TRBV19 and TRBJ1-5, with D unclear. In germline, CDR1 is LNHDA, CDR2 SQIVND (reference sequence). Trimming pared 10 bases from V and 0 bases from J, leaving 13 bases between. This CDR3 has 14 residues.

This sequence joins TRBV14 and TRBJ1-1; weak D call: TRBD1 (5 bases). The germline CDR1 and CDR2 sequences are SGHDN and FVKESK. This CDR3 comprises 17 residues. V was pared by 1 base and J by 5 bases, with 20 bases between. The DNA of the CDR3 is TGTGCCAGCAGCCAAGTTTCAAACGCAGGGAGGAAGACTGAAGCTTTCTTT. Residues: CASSQVSNAGRKTEAFF.

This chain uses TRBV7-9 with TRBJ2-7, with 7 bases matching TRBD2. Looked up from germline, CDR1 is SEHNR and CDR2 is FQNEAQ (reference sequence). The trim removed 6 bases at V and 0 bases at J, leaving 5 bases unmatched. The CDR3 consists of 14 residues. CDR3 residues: CASSWGGTSYEQYF. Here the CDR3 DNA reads TGTGCCAGCAGTTGGGGGGGGACCTCCTACGAGCAGTACTTC.

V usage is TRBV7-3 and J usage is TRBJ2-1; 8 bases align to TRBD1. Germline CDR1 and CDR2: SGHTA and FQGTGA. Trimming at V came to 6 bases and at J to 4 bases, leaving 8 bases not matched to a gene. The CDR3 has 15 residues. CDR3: CASRPDRGSYNEQFF. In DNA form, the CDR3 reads TGTGCCAGCAGGCCCGACAGGGGATCTTACAATGAGCAGTTCTTC.